This T cell receptor (beta chain) comes out of a study of blood T cell repertoires in COVID-19 (dated by TCRdb to 2018 to 2020). Background for the entire study: Samples from collaborators originated in the United States, Italy and Spain and spanned both the acute and convalescent phases of COVID-19. The material from the prospective study consisted of cDNA or gDNA derived from T cells, B-cell-depleted T cells, or PBMCs. Subjects who had been exposed to COVID-19, were actively infected with it, or had recovered from it provided the deeply sampled blood TCRbeta repertoires that made up the dataset. The repertoires were released in a freely available public database meant as a resource for research on the immune response to SARS-CoV-2. The samples were drawn from the first 160 participants of the ongoing ImmuneRACE study and from 950 to 1,500 subjects provided by 6 global collaborators. Nearly every sample came with metadata listing a de-identified subject ID, COVID-19 status, age in years and sex. Where HLA class I and class II types were available, the types were taken from metadata supplied by the sample provider, not from assay-based typing.

This clone was found once. The antigen it recognizes is unknown. No per-base quality is available; no much larger clone lies one base away. Results the study describes overall, beyond this receptor: The amount of clinical and demographic metadata varied by source and participant and was provided uncurated.

In the germline V gene (reference sequence), CDR1 corresponds to MNHEY and CDR2 to SMNVEV. Deletion took 1 base off V and 8 bases off J, with a span of 14 bases between the germline ends. The CDR3 starts with the cysteine, ends with the phenylalanine, and has 14 residues. Just the 42-base CDR3 DNA is kept, in frame starting at base 1. TCRbeta CDR3 regions were amplified from genomic DNA by means of the immunoSEQ Assay, a bias-controlled multiplex PCR. The paper's data handling went like this. Within the assay, amplification of reference gene primers was used to estimate how many nucleated cells each sample contained. To quantify the absolute abundance of each unique TCRbeta CDR3 rearrangement, sequence reads were collapsed and filtered. For each sample, productive Simpson clonality was calculated by taking the square root of Simpson's diversity index across productive rearrangements. Sourced from immuneACCESS, this table was stored by TCRdb with only in-frame sequences that have V and J called. A share of the clones is absent; for the studies checked, an unresolved V gene accounts for under half, and the remainder has no known explanation. D and trimming come from the DNA, and the V and J calls and clone size come from that table. Recorded for this sample are 150,000 to 200,000 clones; around nine tenths of them occurred a single time. Jointly, the top ten make up 0.45% to 0.6% of the sample.

One collaborating source in Seattle enrolled patients during active infection and followed them longitudinally through the course of disease. The collaborating institutions used their own protocols to collect whole blood in K2EDTA tubes. For TCRbeta analysis, collaborators shipped samples in one of three forms: frozen whole blood, isolated PBMCs, or DNA extracted from either of those sample types. The sequenced sample was peripheral blood. The rearranged chain carries TRBV27 and TRBJ1-2; TRBD1 is possibly the D segment (5 matching bases). This receptor was obtained from a man in his 60s with COVID-19, enrolled during active disease. This receptor has the CDR3 CASSLFPQGDGYTF. The nucleotides read TGTGCCAGCAGTTTATTTCCTCAGGGTGACGGCTACACCTTC.